This T cell receptor (beta chain) was profiled in a study of cytomegalovirus exposure and HLA in healthy donors. Study as a whole: The roughly 120 million unique TCR beta sequences, from roughly 170 million T cells, were found by an earlier analysis. Around 83% of approximately 400 genotyped donors fell in the Caucasian-associated ancestry cluster.

Study-wide results and caveats: The study flagged approximately 180 TCR beta chains as cytomegalovirus-associated. Looking again later, the authors saw that most CMV-associated TCR beta chains seemed HLA-restricted.

About this clone itself: Its target is not known.

Use of 60 Vbeta and 13 Jbeta primers characterized the PCR. Profiled with immunoSEQ multiplex PCR; TCRdb holds only in-frame clones, not every one. The sample holds over 65,000 clones; roughly 73% are singletons and the top ten take approximately 2%. Between the trimmed V and J ends, which lost 1 base and 1 base, there was a span of 17 bases. The CDR3 spans 18 residues. CDR1 is MGHRA and CDR2 is YSYEKL in the germline V gene. Sequenced input: PBMCs. This clonotype was sampled from a man aged 40-50 years in good health and CMV-seronegative. The chain has TRBV4-1 and TRBJ2-1; TRBD2 is a possible D gene (5 bases). For the CDR3, the DNA is TGCGCCAGCAGCCAAGGTCTGAGGGTTAAATCATCCTACAATGAGCAGTTCTTC. Its translation is CASSQGLRVKSSYNEQFF.